This TCR beta chain was obtained from a study of identical twins. Each CDR3 protein gets one entry after TCRdb re-called the 5' RACE reads with MiXCR. The sample shows 510,000 or so distinct CDR3 sequences, nearly 15% of them seen only once. This same sample was also part of a study on yellow fever vaccine responses in identical twins.

Sequenced: CD4+ T cells sorted from blood. The sequence came from a woman between 18 and 29 years old in good health.

This CDR3 reads CASSEEKAGVGKTQYF. CDR3 in DNA: TGTGCCAGCAGTGAAGAGAAAGCGGGCGTGGGGAAGACCCAGTACTTC. V usage is TRBV2 and J usage is TRBJ2-5; TRBD2 is a possible D gene (6 bases). CDR1 SNHLY and CDR2 FYNNEI come from the germline V gene. The CDR3 consists of 16 residues. V was shortened by 1 base and J by 6 bases, with 18 bases between the two germline ends.